These 27 T cell receptor beta chains were all obtained from the same sample, sequenced in a study of blood T cell repertoires in COVID-19. Method: immunoSEQ multiplex PCR; TCRdb's copy keeps in-frame clones and lacks some. The sample gives 140,000 to 150,000 clones, around nine tenths of which show up once; around 8.6% is in the top ten. Sequencing used peripheral blood. These receptors all stem from a woman aged 50 to 60 with active or convalescent COVID-19.

The chain couples TRBV3-1 (or the pseudogene TRBV3-2) to TRBJ2-3; TRBD2 matches at 8 bases. The germline V gene encodes CDR1 LGHDT and CDR2 YNNKEL (reference sequence). This CDR3 is built from 14 residues. The junction had 3 bases not matched to a gene; V was cut back by 4 bases and J by 3 bases. CDR3 nucleotide sequence: TGTGCCAGCAGCCTTGGACTAGCAACAGATACGCAGTATTTT. It is translated as CASSLGLATDTQYF.

V usage is TRBV28 and J usage is TRBJ1-2; 7 positions agree with TRBD1. The CDR3 runs 11 residues. Germline lookup yields CDR1 MDHEN and CDR2 SYDVKM. Germline trimming cut 4 bases from V and 7 bases from J; bases unmatched to any gene: 0. The CDR3 protein is CASSSGGGYTF. The DNA for the CDR3 is TGTGCCAGCAGTTCAGGGGGTGGCTACACCTTC.

The chain recombines TRBV30 with TRBJ1-1; a weak D match, TRBD1 (5 bases). The V gene's germline CDR1 is GTSNPN and CDR2 SVGIG (reference sequence). The germline V and J ends were trimmed by 3 bases and 3 bases, with 8 bases remaining between them. The CDR3 is made up of 12 amino acids. Here the CDR3 reads CAWSRGDTEAFF. CDR3 nucleotide sequence: TGTGCCTGGAGCCGGGGGGACACTGAAGCTTTCTTT.

The rearrangement links TRBV6-2 or TRBV6-3 to TRBJ2-2; 12 bases agree with TRBD2. This CDR3 contains 17 residues. The germline V gene has CDR1 MNHEY and CDR2 SVGEGT. Trimming at V came to 5 bases and at J to 0 bases, leaving 4 bases not matched to a gene. DNA for the CDR3: TGTGCCAGCAGTCGGACTAGCGGGGTCGCGAACACCGGGGAGCTGTTTTTT. Residues: CASSRTSGVANTGELFF.

The CDR3 DNA is TGTGCCAGCAGCTTGACAGGGACTGGAAACACCATATATTTT. Its translation is CASSLTGTGNTIYF. V gene TRBV5-4 combines with J gene TRBJ1-3; a possible D gene is TRBD1 (6 bases). This CDR3 has 14 residues. V gave up 1 base and J gave up 2 bases, with 7 bases separating them. Germline loops: CDR1 SGHNT, CDR2 YYREEE (reference sequence).

V gene TRBV7-9 combines with J gene TRBJ2-7, with D unresolved. Germline V gene data show CDR1 as SEHNR and CDR2 as FQNEAQ (reference sequence). The CDR3 totals 13 residues. V was pared by 1 base and J by 3 bases, with 7 bases between. CDR3 bases: TGTGCCAGCAGCTTAGACAAGAACTACGAGCAGTACTTC. Translated, it gives CASSLDKNYEQYF.

As to this clone: This same CDR3 is encoded by further DNA sequences in the sample. The chain combines TRBV30 with TRBJ1-1; no firm D call. The CDR3 has 12 residues. The V gene's germline CDR1 is GTSNPN and CDR2 SVGIG (reference sequence). Trimming cost V 4 bases and J 0 bases, with 6 bases left between them. CDR3 DNA sequence: TGTGCCTGGAAACCTATGAACACTGAAGCTTTCTTT. This translates into CAWKPMNTEAFF.

The J gene is TRBJ1-1, the V gene TRBV30; tentative D call: TRBD1 (6 bases). Trimming pared 8 bases from V and 4 bases from J, leaving 14 bases between. CDR3 length: 12 residues. Germline-derived CDR1 and CDR2 are GTSNPN and SVGIG (reference sequence). CDR3 loop: CAGGRRGTEAFF. CDR3 coding DNA: TGTGCCGGGGGCAGAAGAGGCACTGAAGCTTTCTTT.

The chain employs TRBV7-8 and TRBJ2-1; 8 bases line up with TRBD2. Germline V gene sequence: CDR1 SGHVS, CDR2 FQNEAQ. V was pared by 2 bases and J by 3 bases, with 15 bases of the junction left unmatched. The CDR3 runs to 19 residues. The CDR3 is CASSLYPPVAGPLYNEQFF. As DNA, the CDR3 is TGTGCCAGCAGCTTATACCCGCCGGTAGCGGGGCCACTCTACAATGAGCAGTTCTTC.

The chain employs TRBV6-1 and TRBJ2-7, with TRBD1 as a possible D gene (5 bases). CDR1 and CDR2 (germline): MNHNS, SASEGT. This CDR3 contains 15 residues. V lost 1 base, J lost 2 bases, and 12 bases lay in between. CDR3 bases: TGTGCCAGCAGTGAAGGAGAAGGGGCCCCCTACGAGCAGTACTTC. Translation gives CASSEGEGAPYEQYF.

The chain employs TRBV4-3 and TRBJ1-1; the match to TRBD1 covers 8 bases. V lost 0 bases to trimming and J lost 10 bases; unmatched junction nucleotides: 4. The CDR3 consists of 13 residues. Per germline, CDR1 LGHNA and CDR2 YSLEER. The CDR3 nucleotides are TGCGCCAGCAGCCAAGAAGGGGGACAGGTAGCTTTCTTT. Translated, it gives CASSQEGGQVAFF.

V and J are TRBV28 and TRBJ1-6; D is possibly TRBD1 (5 bases). V dropped 2 bases and J dropped 5 bases, with 7 bases sitting between them. The CDR3 has 14 amino acids. Germline V gene sequence: CDR1 MDHEN, CDR2 SYDVKM. CDR3 in amino acids: CASSLGRDNSPLHF. In nucleotides, the CDR3 is TGTGCCAGCAGTTTAGGCAGGGATAATTCACCCCTCCACTTT.

The rearrangement links TRBV7-3 to TRBJ2-3, with D perhaps TRBD2 (7 bases). The CDR3 totals 15 residues. Trimming stripped 5 bases from V and 2 bases from J, with 14 bases between. CDR1 is SGHTA and CDR2 is FQGTGA in the germline V gene. In DNA form, the CDR3 reads TGTGCCAGCAGCGAACGGGGGGCCAACACAGATACGCAGTATTTT. Protein sequence: CASSERGANTDTQYF.

The chain links TRBV11-1 to TRBJ1-1; 8 bases match TRBD1. The germline gives CDR1 SGHAT, CDR2 FQDESV (reference sequence). CDR3 length: 14 residues. After removal of 4 bases from V and 9 bases from J, the junction contained 10 bases not matched to a gene. The CDR3 nucleotides are TGTGCCAGCAGCTCGCGATCGACAGGGGCCAAAGCTTTCTTT. This gives the protein CASSSRSTGAKAFF.

This sequence joins TRBV5-1 and TRBJ2-5, with 10 bases lining up with TRBD2. Per the germline V gene, CDR1 is SGHRS and CDR2 is YFSETQ. V shed 0 bases, J shed 2 bases, and the junction held 7 bases outside the gene matches. The CDR3 spans 17 residues. The DNA for the CDR3 is TGCGCCAGCAGCTTGGGAACAGCGGGGGGGCGGCAAGAGACCCAGTACTTC. It is translated as CASSLGTAGGRQETQYF.

The rearrangement links TRBV7-9 to TRBJ1-3; possible D gene TRBD1, 6 bases. Germline CDR1 is SEHNR and CDR2 is FQNEAQ (reference sequence). V lost 5 bases to trimming and J lost 0 bases, with 11 bases between them. CDR3 length equals 15 residues. CDR3 protein: CASSRGGASGNTIYF. The CDR3 nucleotides are TGTGCCAGCAGCCGAGGGGGAGCCTCTGGAAACACCATATATTTT.

The J gene is TRBJ2-5, the V gene TRBV5-1; weak D call: TRBD2 (5 bases). The V and J ends lost 0 bases and 5 bases respectively, with 11 bases between them. Germline loops: CDR1 SGHRS, CDR2 YFSETQ. The CDR3 is 14 amino acids. CDR3 nucleotides: TGCGCCAGCAGCTTGGGGGAGCTCCGGGAGACCCAGTACTTC. As protein: CASSLGELRETQYF.

The chain links TRBV6-2 or TRBV6-3 to TRBJ1-4; D is uncertain. Germline CDR1 MNHEY, CDR2 SVGEGT. V shed 0 bases and J shed 11 bases, with 7 bases lying between them. The CDR3 has 12 amino acids. The CDR3 loop reads CASSYSAGKLFF. The DNA of the CDR3 is TGTGCCAGCAGTTACTCCGCGGGGAAACTGTTTTTT.

CDR3 protein: CASSLQRDRGFEQYF. In DNA, the CDR3 is TGTGCCAGCAGCCTTCAACGGGACAGGGGGTTCGAGCAGTACTTC. V and J are TRBV4-2 and TRBJ2-7; TRBD1 matches 11 bases. The CDR3 contains 15 residues. V lost 4 bases to trimming and J lost 6 bases; unmatched junction nucleotides: 8. Germline CDR1 is LGHNA and CDR2 is YNFKEQ.

The chain recombines TRBV4-3 with TRBJ2-3; 9 bases fit TRBD2. The germline V gene encodes CDR1 LGHNA and CDR2 YSLEER. This CDR3 region has 15 residues. The V and J ends lost 3 bases and 6 bases, in that order; junction bases with no gene match: 7. The CDR3: CASSQGGGEADTQYF. The CDR3 coding sequence is TGCGCCAGCAGCCAGGGCGGGGGGGAAGCGGATACGCAGTATTTT.

This chain joins TRBV20-1 and TRBJ2-1; weak D call: TRBD1 (6 bases). With 3 bases removed from V and 8 bases from J, the gap between germline ends came to 14 bases. Per the germline V gene, CDR1 is DFQATT and CDR2 is SNEGSKA (reference sequence). CDR3 length: 13 residues. DNA for the CDR3: TGCAGTGCTAGTCAGGGGCCGCGGGATGAGCAGTTCTTC. This encodes CSASQGPRDEQFF.

The genes are TRBV7-2 and TRBJ2-3; D is uncertain. Germline CDR1 reads SGHTA; CDR2 reads FQGNSA. The CDR3 spans 13 residues. Trimming shortened V by 5 bases and J by 3 bases, and 9 bases separated the two germline ends. CDR3 sequence reads: CASSLSRTDTQYF. The DNA for the CDR3 is TGTGCCAGCAGCCTATCCAGGACAGATACGCAGTATTTT.

The rearrangement uses TRBV2 and TRBJ2-7; tentative D call: TRBD1 (5 bases). Looked up from germline, CDR1 is SNHLY and CDR2 is FYNNEI. CDR3 length: 15 amino acids. Trimming left V 5 bases short and J 0 bases short, with 14 bases between. CDR3 region: CASSKTGATSYEQYF. CDR3 sequence (DNA): TGTGCCAGCAGTAAAACAGGCGCAACCTCCTACGAGCAGTACTTC.

The gene calls are TRBV4-1 and TRBJ2-5; weak D call: TRBD2 (5 bases). Trimming removed 3 bases at V and 3 bases at J, with 14 bases between. Germline CDR1 is MGHRA and CDR2 is YSYEKL. This CDR3 is 15 amino acids long. The CDR3 nucleotides are TGCGCCAGCAGCCAGTCCAGAGGGATAGAAGAGACCCAGTACTTC. Amino acids: CASSQSRGIEETQYF.

The chain uses TRBV13 and TRBJ2-3; 9 nucleotides line up with TRBD2. The CDR3 is made up of 15 amino acids. Germline CDR1 reads PRHDT; CDR2 reads FYEKMQ (reference sequence). The V segment lost 6 bases and the J segment 6 bases; nucleotides outside the gene matches: 10. CDR3 in amino acids: CASRRWLAGMDTQYF. CDR3 coding DNA: TGTGCCAGCAGGAGGTGGCTAGCGGGGATGGATACGCAGTATTTT.

Here the CDR3 reads CASSFNFGTGKKLFF. The CDR3 coding sequence is TGTGCCAGCAGTTTTAACTTCGGGACAGGGAAAAAACTGTTTTTT. This sequence joins TRBV28 and TRBJ1-4; 9 positions agree with TRBD1. This CDR3 is built from 15 residues. V was clipped by 3 bases and J by 9 bases; unmatched bases: 8. Germline V CDR1 and CDR2: MDHEN, SYDVKM. Filled out from reference TRBV28 and TRBJ1-4, the complete variable domain reads DVKVTQSSRYLVKRTGEKVFLECVQDMDHENMFWYRQDPGLGLRLIYFSYDVKMKEKGDIPEGYSVSREKKERFSLILESASTNQTSMYLCASSFNFGTGKKLFFGSGTQLSVL.

This clone was seen more than once but under ten times. J is TRBJ2-7 and V is TRBV2; the match to TRBD2 covers 10 bases. Germline V gene sequence: CDR1 SNHLY, CDR2 FYNNEI. With V trimmed by 7 bases and J by 5 bases, 2 bases remained unmatched. The CDR3 is 12 residues long. This CDR3 reads CASMLAGDEQYF. The CDR3 DNA reads TGTGCCAGCATGCTAGCGGGAGACGAGCAGTACTTC.